The clone carrying this TCR beta chain showed up just a few times. The antigen remains undetermined. This specimen belongs to a study of T cell responses to AZD1222 COVID-19 vaccine. Turning to the study itself: Investigators merged groups given second doses at roughly 4 or roughly 12 weeks. General study results and limits: After the peak T cell response, and only then, were repertoires sampled. Vaccine-associated CD4 TCRs ranged over spike, dominating at 160-218 and 743-854.

Trimming took off 6 bases at V and 2 bases at J, with 7 bases between the two ends. This CDR3 is 12 amino acids long. Measured with immunoSEQ multiplex PCR; TCRdb has only the in-frame clones, and not every one. The sample includes around 120,000 clones, roughly 84% of them seen just once. Sequencing was performed on peripheral blood, taken on day 0 of AZD1222 vaccination. This sequence joins TRBV12-3 or TRBV12-4 and TRBJ2-5, with D unclear. The TCR was taken from an adult in good health. CDR3 residues: CASRNGQETQYF. The CDR3 DNA sequence: TGTGCCAGCAGGAACGGGCAAGAGACCCAGTACTTC.